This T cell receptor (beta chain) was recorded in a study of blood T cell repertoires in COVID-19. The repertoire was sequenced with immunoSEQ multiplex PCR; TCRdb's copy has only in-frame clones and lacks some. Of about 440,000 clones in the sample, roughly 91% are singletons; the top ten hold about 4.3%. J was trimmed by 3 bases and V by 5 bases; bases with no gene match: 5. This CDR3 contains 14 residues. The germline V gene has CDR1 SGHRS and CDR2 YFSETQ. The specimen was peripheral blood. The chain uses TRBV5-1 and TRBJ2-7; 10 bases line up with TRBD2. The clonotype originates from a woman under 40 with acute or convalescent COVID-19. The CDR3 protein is CASRPAGGFYEQYF. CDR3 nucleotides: TGCGCCAGCAGGCCAGCGGGGGGGTTCTACGAGCAGTACTTC.